This T cell receptor (beta chain) was captured in a study of T-cell reconstitution after alpha-beta-depleted transplantation in children. The TCRbeta library was prepared with unique molecular identifiers. TCRdb re-derived calls from the PCR reads in MiXCR, one entry per CDR3 protein. The table includes approximately 390,000 distinct CDR3 sequences, 11% detected once. Trimming took 3 bases from V and 2 from J; bases not matched to a gene: 4. The V gene's germline CDR1 is ENHRY and CDR2 SYGVKD. The CDR3 length is 15 residues. The material was PBMCs from the stem cell graft donor, obtained from the stem cell graft. The chain joins TRBV10-3 to TRBJ2-1, with 7 positions matching TRBD2. This TCR was recovered from a human donor who donated a stem cell graft to a child with acute myeloid leukemia. CDR3 DNA sequence: TGTGCCATCAGTGACGGCGGGAGTGCCTACAATGAGCAGTTCTTC. Amino acids: CAISDGGSAYNEQFF.